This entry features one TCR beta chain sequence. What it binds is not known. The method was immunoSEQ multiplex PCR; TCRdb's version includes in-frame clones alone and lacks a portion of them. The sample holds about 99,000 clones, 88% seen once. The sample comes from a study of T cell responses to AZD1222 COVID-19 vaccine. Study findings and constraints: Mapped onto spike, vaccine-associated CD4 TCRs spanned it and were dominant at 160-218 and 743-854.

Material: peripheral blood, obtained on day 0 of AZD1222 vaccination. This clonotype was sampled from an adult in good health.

CDR3 sequence (DNA): TGCGCCAGCAGCCAGGTGGGGGTAAGATCACTAGCGGGAGGGCCCTACGAGCAGTACTTC. Encoded protein: CASSQVGVRSLAGGPYEQYF. The J gene is TRBJ2-7, the V gene TRBV4-1, with 13 positions matching TRBD2. The germline V gene has CDR1 MGHRA and CDR2 YSYEKL. CDR3 size: 20 residues. J lost 2 bases, V lost 3 bases, and 16 bases had no gene match.